The sample holds a few counts of the clone carrying this TCR beta chain. Its antigen is currently unknown. The data originate from a study of response to subunit inactivated influenza vaccine. TCRdb fed the RT-PCR reads into MiXCR, producing one record per CDR3 protein. This table holds roughly 760,000 distinct CDR3 sequences, about 20% found once. Study findings and constraints: The authors proposed limited new T cell recruitment per seasonal influenza vaccination.

Trimming took off 7 bases at V and 3 bases at J, with 12 bases between the two ends. The CDR3 spans 12 residues. Germline CDR1 is SQVTM and CDR2 is ANQGSEA. The V gene is TRBV29-1, the J gene TRBJ1-1; no firm D call. This TCR was sampled from a man aged 50 to 60 who received an inactivated influenza vaccine. This sample comprised PBMCs from blood, obtained 5 days after vaccination. The CDR3 sequence: CSGLEPHTEAFF. Here the CDR3 DNA reads TGCAGCGGCCTTGAACCACACACTGAAGCTTTCTTT.